This T cell receptor (beta chain) was recorded in a study of beta chain features in type 1 diabetes. Study information: The number of sorted cells examined across all samples was approximately 110,000,000.

General study findings and limits: All four CD4+ subsets from Type 1 diabetes patients carried moderately but significantly shorter TCRB CDR3s. Unsettled here was the matter of whether HLA type influences TCRB rearrangement.

TCRB transcripts that were expressed got sequenced, as all of the isolated RNA had been reverse transcribed. Profiling relied on immunoSEQ multiplex PCR, and the TCRdb table lists in-frame clones only, not all of them. The repertoire holds under 800,000 clones, with around 16% as singletons. A note on this clone: Its specificity is not known.

CD45RO/CCR7/CD25/CD127/CD95/CD27 sorting isolated CD4+ naive, central memory, regulatory and stem cell-like memory cells. The sequenced sample consisted of naive CD4+ T cells from blood. The receptor was isolated from a man younger than 35 in good health.

The DNA for the CDR3 is TGTGCCATCAGTGAGTCGCCCCGAGGATGGACCGGGGAGCTGTTTTTT. Protein: CAISESPRGWTGELFF. The V call is TRBV10-3, the J call TRBJ2-2; D unresolved. The CDR3 runs 16 residues. Looked up from germline, CDR1 is ENHRY and CDR2 is SYGVKD. Trimming removed 0 bases from V and 5 bases from J, with 13 bases in between.